Given below is one T cell receptor beta chain in context. The target antigen is unknown. What was sequenced were expressed TCRB transcripts, since all of the isolated RNA had been reverse transcribed. The assay was immunoSEQ multiplex PCR, and TCRdb's table has in-frame clones only and misses some. The top ten clones hold 5.5% to 7.5% of a sample with about 320,000 clones, 14% of them seen once. The data were obtained in a study of beta chain features in type 1 diabetes. Study-wide context: Patients did not differ from healthy donors in age, gender or cell yield.

Study findings and constraints: Type 1 diabetes patients had VDJ junctions that carried fewer insertions and more deletions.

The source is a man aged 25 to 40 in good health. Sequenced input: central memory CD4+ T cells from blood.

CDR3 coding DNA: TGTGCCAGCAGCCTATACACCGGGGAGCTGTTTTTT. Translation: CASSLYTGELFF. This sequence joins TRBV11-2 and TRBJ2-2; no reliable D call. The V gene's germline CDR1 is SGHAT and CDR2 FQNNGV. The CDR3 has 12 amino acids. V lost 5 bases and J lost 3, with 4 bases in between.